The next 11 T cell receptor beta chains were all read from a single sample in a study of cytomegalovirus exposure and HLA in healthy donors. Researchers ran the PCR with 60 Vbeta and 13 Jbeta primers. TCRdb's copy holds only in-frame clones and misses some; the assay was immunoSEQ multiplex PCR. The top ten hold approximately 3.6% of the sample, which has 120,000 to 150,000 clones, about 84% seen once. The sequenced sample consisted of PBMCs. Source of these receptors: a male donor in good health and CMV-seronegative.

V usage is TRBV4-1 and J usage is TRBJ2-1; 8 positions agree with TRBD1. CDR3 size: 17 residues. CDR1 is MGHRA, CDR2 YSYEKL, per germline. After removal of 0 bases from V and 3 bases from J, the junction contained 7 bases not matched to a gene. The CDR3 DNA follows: TGCGCCAGCAGCCAAGATCATCCAGGGGGCATCTACAATGAGCAGTTCTTC. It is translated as CASSQDHPGGIYNEQFF.

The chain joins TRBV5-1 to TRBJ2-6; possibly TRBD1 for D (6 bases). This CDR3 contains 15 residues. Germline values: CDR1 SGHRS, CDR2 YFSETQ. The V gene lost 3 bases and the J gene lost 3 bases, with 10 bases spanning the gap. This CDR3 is CASSCRGCGANVLTF. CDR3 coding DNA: TGCGCCAGCAGCTGCAGGGGCTGTGGGGCCAACGTCCTGACTTTC.

The chain's CDR3 is CASSITVQGSYEQYF. For the CDR3, the DNA is TGTGCCAGTAGTATAACTGTCCAGGGGTCCTACGAGCAGTACTTC. V usage is TRBV19 and J usage is TRBJ2-7; weak D call: TRBD1 (6 bases). Germline values: CDR1 LNHDA, CDR2 SQIVND (reference sequence). This CDR3 comprises 15 residues. The V gene lost 2 bases and the J gene lost 1 base, with 12 bases spanning the gap.

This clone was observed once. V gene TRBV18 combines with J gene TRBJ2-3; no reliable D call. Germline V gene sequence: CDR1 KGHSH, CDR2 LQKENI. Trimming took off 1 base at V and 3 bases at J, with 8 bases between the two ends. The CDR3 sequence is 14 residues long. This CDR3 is CASSPQRATDTQYF. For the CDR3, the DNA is TGTGCCAGCTCACCACAGAGAGCTACAGATACGCAGTATTTT. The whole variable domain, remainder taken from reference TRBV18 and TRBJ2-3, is NAGVMQNPRHLVRRRGQEARLRCSPMKGHSHVYWYRQLPEEGLKFMVYLQKENIIDESGMPKERFSAEFPKEGPSILRIQQVVRGDSAAYFCASSPQRATDTQYFGPGTRLTVL.

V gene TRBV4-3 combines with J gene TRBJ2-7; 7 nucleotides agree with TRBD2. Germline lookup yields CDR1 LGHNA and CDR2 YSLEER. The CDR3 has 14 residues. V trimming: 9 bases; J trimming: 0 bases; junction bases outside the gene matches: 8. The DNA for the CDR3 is TGCGCCAGTCGGCCCCAGCGGGACTCCTACGAGCAGTACTTC. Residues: CASRPQRDSYEQYF.

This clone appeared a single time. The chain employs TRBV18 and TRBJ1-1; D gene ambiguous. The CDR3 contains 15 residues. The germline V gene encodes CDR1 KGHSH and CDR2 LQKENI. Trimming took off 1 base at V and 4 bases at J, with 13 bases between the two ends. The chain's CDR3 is CASSPLEVAPTEAFF. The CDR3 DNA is TGTGCCAGCTCACCACTAGAGGTCGCTCCCACTGAAGCTTTCTTT.

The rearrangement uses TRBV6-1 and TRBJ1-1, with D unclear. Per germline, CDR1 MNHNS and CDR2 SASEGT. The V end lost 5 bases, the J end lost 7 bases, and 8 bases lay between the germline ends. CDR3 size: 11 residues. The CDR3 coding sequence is TGTGCCAGCAGTCAGGCGGGTGAAGCTTTCTTT. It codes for CASSQAGEAFF.

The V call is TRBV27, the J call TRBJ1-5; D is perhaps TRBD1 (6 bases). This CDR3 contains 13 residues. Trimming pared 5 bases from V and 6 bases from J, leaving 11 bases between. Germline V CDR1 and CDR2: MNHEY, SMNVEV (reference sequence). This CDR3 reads CASSTEQGQPQHF. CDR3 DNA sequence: TGTGCCAGCAGTACGGAACAGGGTCAGCCCCAGCATTTT.

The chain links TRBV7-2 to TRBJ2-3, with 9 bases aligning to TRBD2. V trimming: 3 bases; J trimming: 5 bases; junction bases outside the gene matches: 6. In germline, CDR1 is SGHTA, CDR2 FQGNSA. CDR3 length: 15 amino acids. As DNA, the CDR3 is TGTGCCAGCAGCTTCTCTAGCGGGGCGGGAGATACGCAGTATTTT. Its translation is CASSFSSGAGDTQYF. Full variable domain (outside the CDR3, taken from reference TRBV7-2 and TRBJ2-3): GAGVSQSPSNKVTEKGKDVELRCDPISGHTALYWYRQSLGQGLEFLIYFQGNSAPDKSGLPSDRFSAERTGGSVSTLTIQRTQQEDSAVYLCASSFSSGAGDTQYFGPGTRLTVL.

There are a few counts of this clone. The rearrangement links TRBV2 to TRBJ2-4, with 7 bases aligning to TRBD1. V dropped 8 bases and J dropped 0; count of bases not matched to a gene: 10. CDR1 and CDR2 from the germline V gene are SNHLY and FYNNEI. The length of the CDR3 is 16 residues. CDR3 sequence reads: CASVGMGTVAKNIQYF. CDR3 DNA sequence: TGTGCCAGCGTAGGGATGGGGACAGTAGCCAAAAACATTCAGTACTTC.

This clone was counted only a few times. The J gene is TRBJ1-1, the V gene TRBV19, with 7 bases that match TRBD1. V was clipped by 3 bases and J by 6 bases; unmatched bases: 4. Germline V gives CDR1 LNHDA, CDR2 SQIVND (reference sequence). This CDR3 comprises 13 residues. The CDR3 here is CASSITGEAEAFF. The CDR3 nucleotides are TGTGCCAGTAGTATCACAGGGGAAGCTGAAGCTTTCTTT.